This TCR beta chain stems from a study of blood T cell repertoires in COVID-19. The CDR3 is 16 residues long. Sequenced by immunoSEQ multiplex PCR; TCRdb stores in-frame clones only, minus some. Among 350,000 to 450,000 clones, around 87% were seen once, and the ten largest hold 1.5% to 2%. Material: PBMCs or T cells enriched from blood (not recorded which). This clonotype was obtained from a man aged 40-49 years in a cohort exposed to, infected with or recovered from COVID-19 (not recorded which). The rearrangement uses TRBV21-1 and TRBJ2-2; the table's D call, TRBD2, was not checked against the DNA. TRBV21-1 is a pseudogene segment. Written as DNA, the CDR3 is TGTGCCAGCAGCACACCCGGGACTCTTAACACCGGGGAGCTGTTTTTT. Translation gives CASSTPGTLNTGELFF.